The 8 T cell receptor beta chains below were found in one sample sequenced in a study of technical replicates of blood from a handful of donors (dated by TCRdb to about 2017). The library was produced with the immunoSEQ multiplex PCR assay. TCRdb retrieved this table from immuneACCESS and kept in-frame rearrangements only. Not all clones are present; in checked studies, unresolved V genes account for under half, and no reason is known for the remainder. The sample contains about 83,000 clones, 90% to 95% of them found a single time. The ten biggest clones cover about 0.23% of the sample. Sequenced sample: T cells isolated from PBMCs. All receptors derive from a human donor in good health.

The chain uses TRBV18 and TRBJ2-3; D possibly corresponds to TRBD1 (6 bases). V was pared by 2 bases and J by 1 base, with 10 bases between. Germline CDR1 KGHSH, CDR2 LQKENI. The CDR3 length is 15 residues. The CDR3 DNA is TGTGCCAGCTCACCATCACAGGGCCGCACAGATACGCAGTATTTT. It yields the protein CASSPSQGRTDTQYF.

This chain links TRBV5-1 with TRBJ2-1; 10 positions agree with TRBD1. This CDR3 comprises 16 residues. The V segment lost 4 bases and the J segment 7 bases; nucleotides outside the gene matches: 11. CDR1 is SGHRS and CDR2 is YFSETQ in the germline V gene. This CDR3 reads CASSPTPGQGLNEQFF. CDR3 coding DNA: TGCGCCAGCAGCCCAACTCCGGGACAGGGGCTTAATGAGCAGTTCTTC.

The chain employs TRBV14 and TRBJ1-3, with 8 bases lining up with TRBD1. Germline V lookup: CDR1 SGHDN, CDR2 FVKESK. CDR3 size: 15 residues. Trimming removed 1 base from V and 2 bases from J; junction bases left unmatched: 1. The CDR3 bases are TGTGCCAGCAGCCAAGTCAGGGGGCCTGGAAACACCATATATTTT. It codes for CASSQVRGPGNTIYF. Variable domain in full (rest from reference TRBV14 and TRBJ1-3): EAGVTQFPSHSVIEKGQTVTLRCDPISGHDNLYWYRRVMGKEIKFLLHFVKESKQDESGMPNNRFLAERTGGTYSTLKVQPAELEDSGVYFCASSQVRGPGNTIYFGEGSWLTVV.

The J gene is TRBJ2-7, the V gene TRBV4-1; TRBD2 matches at 9 bases. CDR1 and CDR2 (germline): MGHRA, YSYEKL. V gave up 1 base and J gave up 0 bases; unmatched junction bases: 7. The CDR3 extends over 17 amino acids. The CDR3 DNA is TGCGCCAGCAGCCAAGGGCCTGCTAGCGGGGCCTCCTACGAGCAGTACTTC. Translated: CASSQGPASGASYEQYF.

This clone occurred once. The J gene is TRBJ2-2, the V gene TRBV10-1; 8 bases agree with TRBD2. The CDR3 covers 17 residues. Germline V gene sequence: CDR1 WNHNN, CDR2 SYGVQD (reference sequence). Unmatched junction bases numbered 11, after V lost 2 bases and J lost 6 bases. Here the CDR3 reads CASSEPAGGERSGELFF. CDR3 sequence (DNA): TGCGCCAGCAGTGAGCCAGCCGGGGGGGAAAGGTCCGGGGAGCTGTTTTTT.

The chain carries TRBV28 and TRBJ1-1; a possible D gene is TRBD1 (5 bases). Germline V gene data show CDR1 as MDHEN and CDR2 as SYDVKM. Trimming removed 4 bases at V and 0 bases at J, with 15 bases between. The CDR3 is made up of 16 amino acids. The CDR3 region is CASSSPQGSMNTEAFF. CDR3 DNA: TGTGCCAGCAGTTCGCCTCAGGGCTCCATGAACACTGAAGCTTTCTTT. Together with reference TRBV28 and TRBJ1-1, the CDR3 gives the full variable domain: DVKVTQSSRYLVKRTGEKVFLECVQDMDHENMFWYRQDPGLGLRLIYFSYDVKMKEKGDIPEGYSVSREKKERFSLILESASTNQTSMYLCASSSPQGSMNTEAFFGQGTRLTVV.

The chain couples TRBV7-6 to TRBJ2-3; D might be TRBD2 (5 bases). Germline assignment: CDR1 SGHVS and CDR2 FNYEAQ. The CDR3 extends over 16 amino acids. V gave up 1 base and J gave up 8 bases, with 19 bases separating them. The CDR3 sequence: CASSLETDSPGGTQYF. The CDR3 nucleotides are TGTGCCAGCAGCTTAGAAACGGACTCCCCCGGTGGTACGCAGTATTTT.

The rearrangement links TRBV2 to TRBJ2-1, with TRBD2 matching 7 bases. The germline gives CDR1 SNHLY, CDR2 FYNNEI. Trimming removed 7 bases from V and 12 bases from J; junction bases left unmatched: 12. CDR3 length: 13 amino acids. For the CDR3, the DNA is TGTGCCAGCATCGGCGGGGGAACGTTCGGGCAGTTCTTC. Its translation is CASIGGGTFGQFF.